This paragraph reports one T cell receptor (beta chain). The protocol was immunoSEQ multiplex PCR, while the TCRdb copy is restricted to in-frame clones and leaves out a portion. The sample has more than 70,000 clones, 85% to 90% seen once. The sample originates from a study of PD-L1 blockade in urothelial cancer. As for the study in general: Earlier, patients had received 0 to 3 chemotherapy regimens.

The TCR was taken from a man between 60 and 75 years old with urothelial cancer. The sample consisted of PBMCs, taken around atezolizumab (anti-PD-L1) treatment.

CDR3 nucleotide sequence: TGTGCCAGCAGCGCACAGGGGCATCAGCCCCAGCATTTT. As protein: CASSAQGHQPQHF. The rearrangement uses TRBV7-9 and TRBJ1-5; 7 bases align to TRBD1. The germline gives CDR1 SEHNR, CDR2 FQNEAQ (reference sequence). The CDR3 extends over 13 amino acids. Trimming removed 5 bases from V and 5 bases from J; junction bases left unmatched: 3.